Described below is a single T cell receptor beta chain sequence and its context. Its antigen is still unknown. No much larger clone exists at a distance of one base, and base qualities are not known. The library was obtained by 5' RACE. The sequencing machine was a NextSeq 500. In the TCR library protocol, unique molecular identifiers were attached to individual cDNA molecules to correct for PCR bias and sequencing error. TCR alpha and beta chains were both sequenced, and the abundances of alpha and beta sequences in each sample were closely correlated with each other. Per the original workflow: Decombinator V4 was used to annotate the V gene, J gene and CDR3 of the TCR sequences. Expanded TCRs were defined as changing significantly between any two time points under a Poisson model with p below 0.0001. TCR abundances were normalised to the total number of TCRs sequenced per sample and expressed as counts per million. TRAV1-2 paired with TRAJ12, TRAJ20 or TRAJ33 defined MAIT TCRs, while TRAV10 paired with TRAJ18 defined iNKT TCRs. VDJdb, accessed on 1 November 2021, was searched for TCRs annotated for CMV, EBV and SARS-CoV-2, and TCRs annotated for more than one antigen were excluded. The public sequencing data were trimmed at Q25 with fastp and processed into clonotypes with MiXCR by TCRdb, which kept only in-frame beta chains. CDR3 protein duplicates are merged, each entry listing the most common genes and DNA. The V and J calls follow TCRdb's processing rather than the paper's. The sample records approximately 100,000 distinct CDR3 sequences, 16% of which are singletons. The top ten constitute around 1.3% of the sample.

This was a case-control study nested in a cohort of healthcare workers in London, UK, who had nasopharyngeal swab PCR tests and blood samples taken every week. Healthcare workers were recruited during the week of the UK lockdown, between 23 and 31 March 2020, and followed weekly for up to roughly 15 weeks. Per the germline V gene, SGHRS is the CDR1 and YFSETQ is the CDR2. V and J lose 4 bases and 3 bases, and a span of 10 bases separates them. The CDR3 starts with the cysteine, ends with the phenylalanine, and has 14 residues. Just the 42-base CDR3 DNA is kept, in frame starting at base 1. These data come from a study of early T cells in non-severe SARS-CoV-2 infection (dated by TCRdb to the early 2020s). Turning to the overall study: Because TCR sequencing relied on bulk RNA taken from unsorted whole blood, pairing of alpha and beta chains was not possible. On the study overall, not on this receptor specifically: VDJdb matching was skewed toward anti-spike CD8 responses and likely underestimated virus-specific expansions by missing private and CD4 specificities.

The sequenced sample was whole blood. The receptor comes from an adult who was a healthcare worker with PCR-confirmed SARS-CoV-2 infection or an uninfected control (not recorded which). The sequence links TRBV5-1 to TRBJ2-2; no D gene can be assigned with confidence. Read as DNA, the sequence is TGCGCCAGCAGCACCGACTGGGACACCGGGGAGCTGTTTTTT. This yields the protein CASSTDWDTGELFF.